Listed below are T cell receptor beta chains from one sample, sequenced in a study of T-cell reconstitution after alpha-beta-depleted transplantation in children. TCRdb called the PCR reads again in MiXCR, with one record for every CDR3 protein. The sample contains about half a million distinct CDR3 sequences, about an eighth of which appear only once. Source: PBMCs from the stem cell graft donor, taken from the stem cell graft. These receptors were obtained from a human donor who donated a stem cell graft to a child with combined immunodeficiency. CDR3s include the opening cysteine and the closing phenylalanine or tryptophan. Fields, in order: clone size, J gene, D gene, V gene, CDR3 protein, CDR3 DNA. A D gene is named only where the DNA matches it firmly. Clone size appears in some rows only: once, few, many, or a class for an expanded clone.

>few|TRBJ2-1|NA|TRBV29-1
CSVDLLTDNEQFF
TGCAGCGTGGACTTACTTACAGACAATGAGCAGTTCTTC
>few|TRBJ2-2|NA|TRBV7-3
CASRRTEGTGELFF
TGTGCCAGCAGGAGGACTGAAGGGACCGGGGAGCTGTTTTTT
>few|TRBJ1-4|NA|TRBV11-2
CASSLGAGNEKLFF
TGTGCCAGCAGCTTAGGAGCTGGAAATGAAAAACTGTTTTTT
>many|TRBJ1-5|TRBD1|TRBV5-1
CASSSTGDTQPQHF
TGCGCCAGCAGCTCTACAGGGGACACTCAGCCCCAGCATTTT
>NA|TRBJ2-3|NA|TRBV19
CASSISVQRPADTQYF
TGTGCCAGTAGTATCTCGGTCCAGCGGCCCGCAGATACGCAGTATTTT
>few|TRBJ1-5|NA|TRBV7-2
CASSSGLYSNQPQHF
TGTGCCAGCAGCTCGGGGCTGTATAGCAATCAGCCCCAGCATTTT
>NA|TRBJ2-5|TRBD2|TRBV12-3/TRBV12-4
CASSFGGLAGFGQETQYF
TGTGCCAGCAGTTTCGGGGGACTAGCGGGGTTTGGACAAGAGACCCAGTACTTC
>few|TRBJ1-3|TRBD1|TRBV4-3
CASSQGRQGNRNTIYF
TGCGCCAGCAGCCAAGGGAGACAGGGAAACCGAAACACCATATATTTT
>once|TRBJ2-3|TRBD1|TRBV24-1
CATSDPTGQETTDTQYF
TGTGCCACCAGTGATCCAACGGGACAGGAGACCACAGATACGCAGTATTTT
>many|TRBJ2-1|NA|TRBV27
CASRRSSGTENNEQFF
TGTGCCAGCAGACGTTCATCCGGGACTGAGAACAATGAGCAGTTCTTC
>few|TRBJ2-1|NA|TRBV10-3
CAISESKAFYEQFF
TGTGCCATCAGTGAGTCGAAGGCGTTCTATGAGCAGTTCTTC
>few|TRBJ1-2|TRBD1|TRBV28
CASSYLRTGPNYGYTF
TGTGCCAGCAGTTACCTTCGGACAGGGCCCAACTATGGCTACACCTTC
>few|TRBJ2-3|NA|TRBV12-3/TRBV12-4
CASSLQGTKQYF
TGTGCCAGCAGTTTACAGGGGACAAAGCAGTATTTT
>NA|TRBJ1-4|NA|TRBV20-1
CSARGEEPTNEKLFF
TGCAGTGCTAGAGGGGAGGAGCCAACTAATGAAAAACTGTTTTTT
>NA|TRBJ2-4|NA|TRBV5-1
CASSLAAQNIQYF
TGCGCCAGCAGCTTAGCAGCACAAAACATTCAGTACTTC
>few|TRBJ2-1|TRBD2|TRBV29-1
CSVEAPLAGGPDEQFF
TGCAGCGTTGAAGCCCCCTTAGCGGGAGGGCCTGATGAGCAGTTCTTC
>few|TRBJ2-3|TRBD2|TRBV7-8
CASSFRGGDTQYF
TGTGCCAGCAGCTTTCGGGGAGGGGATACGCAGTATTTT
>NA|TRBJ2-1|NA|TRBV4-1
CASSRLRGPYNEQFF
TGCGCCAGCAGCCGACTACGGGGCCCCTACAATGAGCAGTTCTTC
>many|TRBJ2-2|NA|TRBV12-3/TRBV12-4
CASTLGRFANTGELFF
TGTGCCAGCACCTTGGGGCGGTTCGCGAACACCGGGGAGCTGTTTTTT
>NA|TRBJ2-1|TRBD1|TRBV2
CASRKFRDRVWNEQFF
TGTGCCAGTAGGAAATTCCGGGACAGGGTATGGAATGAGCAGTTCTTC
>NA|TRBJ1-4|TRBD1|TRBV12-3/TRBV12-4
CASSETGGLNEKLFF
TGTGCCAGCAGTGAGACAGGGGGTCTTAATGAAAAACTGTTTTTT
>few|TRBJ2-3|NA|TRBV12-3/TRBV12-4
CASTQLAIDTQYF
TGTGCCAGCACCCAGCTAGCGATAGATACGCAGTATTTT
>few|TRBJ2-1|TRBD2|TRBV19
CASSSGGGSDEQFF
TGTGCCAGTAGTAGCGGGGGGGGTAGCGATGAGCAGTTCTTC
>many|TRBJ2-5|NA|TRBV19
CASSISETQYF
TGTGCCAGCAGCATCTCGGAGACCCAGTACTTC
>NA|TRBJ2-1|NA|TRBV12-3/TRBV12-4
CASSTGGDEQFF
TGTGCCAGCAGTACTGGCGGCGATGAGCAGTTCTTC
>many|TRBJ2-6|NA|TRBV6-1
CATSGISGANVLTF
TGTGCCACCTCCGGGATCTCTGGGGCCAACGTCCTGACTTTC
>NA|TRBJ1-2|NA|TRBV9
CASSGPSPRAPNYGYTF
TGTGCCAGCAGCGGCCCTAGCCCTAGGGCTCCTAACTATGGCTACACCTTC
>many|TRBJ2-1|TRBD2|TRBV10-3
CAIRGLASYNEQFF
TGTGCCATCAGGGGACTAGCCTCCTACAATGAGCAGTTCTTC
>NA|TRBJ2-5|NA|TRBV12-3/TRBV12-4
CASSQWDTSGETQYF
TGTGCCAGCAGCCAATGGGACACCTCGGGGGAGACCCAGTACTTC
>NA|TRBJ2-1|TRBD2|TRBV4-3
CASSQESSLAGSYNEQFF
TGCGCCAGCAGCCAAGAGAGTTCGCTAGCGGGGTCCTACAATGAGCAGTTCTTC
>few|TRBJ1-1|TRBD1|TRBV12-3/TRBV12-4
CASSIWDSQQNTEAFF
TGTGCCAGCAGCATCTGGGACAGCCAACAGAACACTGAAGCTTTCTTT